Reported below is one T cell receptor beta chain. Its antigen is as yet unknown. A J-beta primer mix and a sample-barcoded 5' primer were used in a second PCR of about 7 to 12 cycles. From the 5' RACE reads, TCRdb called clonotypes with MiXCR, one entry per CDR3 protein. The sample consists of 1.5 million to 2 million distinct CDR3 sequences, about 31% of them appearing once. The data were obtained in a study of blood T cells in healthy people across ages. Trimming left V 2 bases short and J 2 bases short, with 10 bases between. This CDR3 has 15 residues. Germline values: CDR1 MNHEY, CDR2 SMNVEV (reference sequence). Study-wide results and caveats: It was the long-lived donors that had more naive CD4+ cells and higher diversity than aged donors. Researchers report that TCR beta diversity correlated strongly with naive T cell percentage. A conclusive naive versus antigen-experienced comparison was prevented by the unsorted PBMCs.

The clonotype comes from a woman aged 30 to 39 in good health. This sequence joins TRBV27 and TRBJ2-1; D unclear. The sequenced sample consisted of blood. CDR3 coding DNA: TGTGCCAGCAGTTTAGAGGTCCGCCCCTACAATGAGCAGTTCTTC. Its protein is CASSLEVRPYNEQFF.